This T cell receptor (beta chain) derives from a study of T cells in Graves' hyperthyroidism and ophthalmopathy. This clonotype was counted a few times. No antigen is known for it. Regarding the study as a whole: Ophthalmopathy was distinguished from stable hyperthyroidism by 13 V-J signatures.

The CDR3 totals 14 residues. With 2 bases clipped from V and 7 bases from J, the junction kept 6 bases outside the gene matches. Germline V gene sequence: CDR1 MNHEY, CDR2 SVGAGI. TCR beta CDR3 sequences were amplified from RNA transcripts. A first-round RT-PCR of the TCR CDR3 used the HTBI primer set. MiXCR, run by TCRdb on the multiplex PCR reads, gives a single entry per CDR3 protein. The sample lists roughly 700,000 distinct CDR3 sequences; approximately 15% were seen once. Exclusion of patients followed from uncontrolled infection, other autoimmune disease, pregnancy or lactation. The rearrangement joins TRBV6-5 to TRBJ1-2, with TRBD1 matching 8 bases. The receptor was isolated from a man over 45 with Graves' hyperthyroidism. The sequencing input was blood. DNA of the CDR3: TGTGCCAGCAGTTACACAGACAGGGGTATTGGCTACACCTTC. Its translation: CASSYTDRGIGYTF.